Each of the 2 T cell receptor beta chains below was sequenced from the same sample in a study of T-cell memory formation after mild COVID-19 (dated by TCRdb to the early 2020s). Library prep was done by 5' RACE. The instrument was an Illumina NovaSeq 6000. TCRdb reprocessing: public reads trimmed at Q25 with fastp, clones called with MiXCR, in-frame beta chains kept. All rows with the same CDR3 protein become a single entry with the most common DNA and genes. Recorded for this sample are 250,000 to 300,000 distinct CDR3 sequences; around 16% of them occurred a single time. The ten largest account for 22% of the sample. The source material was PBMCs or a T cell subset sorted from them (not recorded which). Receptors originate from a man aged 18 to 29 who had mild COVID-19 (a few samples of this study predate the infection). The sample titles of this study are shuffled in the database, so cell type and time point are left out; the donor was told from shared clones.

This clonotype was seen more than once but under ten times. V and J are TRBV24-1 and TRBJ2-2, with 12 bases aligning to TRBD1. Trimming removed 3 bases from V and 6 bases from J; junction bases left unmatched: 7. From germline, CDR1 is KGHDR and CDR2 SFDVKD. The CDR3 extends over 17 amino acids. This chain's CDR3 is CATSDGGQGAQSGELFF. CDR3 coding DNA: TGTGCCACCAGTGATGGGGGACAGGGGGCGCAGTCCGGGGAGCTGTTTTTT.

V and J are TRBV19 and TRBJ1-2, with a weak D call TRBD1 (5 bases). Germline CDR1 is LNHDA and CDR2 is SQIVND (reference sequence). The CDR3 is 16 residues long. Trimming removed 2 bases at V and 4 bases at J, with 17 bases between. DNA of the CDR3: TGTGCCAGTAGTATAATCCGGGGGGGACCCGTCTATGGCTACACCTTC. Its translation is CASSIIRGGPVYGYTF. The full variable domain, completed using reference TRBV19 and TRBJ1-2, is DGGITQSPKYLFRKEGQNVTLSCEQNLNHDAMYWYRQDPGQGLRLIYYSQIVNDFQKGDIAEGYSVSREKKESFPLTVTSAQKNPTAFYLCASSIIRGGPVYGYTFGSGTRLTVV.